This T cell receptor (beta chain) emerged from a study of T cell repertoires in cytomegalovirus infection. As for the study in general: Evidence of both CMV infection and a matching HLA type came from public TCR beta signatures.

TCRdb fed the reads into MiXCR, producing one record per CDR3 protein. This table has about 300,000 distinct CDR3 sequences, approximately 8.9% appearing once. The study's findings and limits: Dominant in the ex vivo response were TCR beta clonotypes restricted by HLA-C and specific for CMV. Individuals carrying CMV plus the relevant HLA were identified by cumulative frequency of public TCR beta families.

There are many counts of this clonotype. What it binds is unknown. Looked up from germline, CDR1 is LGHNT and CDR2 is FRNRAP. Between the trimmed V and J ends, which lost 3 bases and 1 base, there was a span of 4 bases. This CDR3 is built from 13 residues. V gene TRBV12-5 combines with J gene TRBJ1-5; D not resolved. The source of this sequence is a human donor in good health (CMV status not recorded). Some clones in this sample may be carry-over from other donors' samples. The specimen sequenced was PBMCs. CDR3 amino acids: CASGFGSNQPQHF. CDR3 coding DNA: TGTGCTAGTGGTTTTGGGAGCAATCAGCCCCAGCATTTT.